This T cell receptor (beta chain) was recorded in a study of blood T cell repertoires in COVID-19. Turning to the study itself: There were acute and convalescent COVID-19 samples, and they came from the United States, Italy and Spain.

Trimming took 1 base from V and 0 from J; bases not matched to a gene: 3. This CDR3 spans 16 amino acids. Germline values: CDR1 SGHVS, CDR2 FQNEAQ. Cohort allocation depended upon clinical history that participants reported. Cohort 3 recovered donors had two negative PCRs, clearance, or symptom resolution. As handled by the study authors: It was from reference gene primer amplification that nucleated cell counts were estimated. Clones were sequenced by immunoSEQ multiplex PCR, and TCRdb holds only the in-frame ones, with some missing. V, J and clone size were drawn from that table, and D and trimming were deduced from the DNA. This table has hundreds of thousands of clones, 89% appearing once.

This TCR came from a woman between 40 and 50 years old who had recovered from COVID-19. Sequencing input: PBMCs or T cells enriched from blood (not recorded which). The chain recombines TRBV7-8 with TRBJ2-3, with 8 bases lining up with TRBD2. CDR3 bases: TGTGCCAGCAGCTTAGGTAGCGGGGCGAGCACAGATACGCAGTATTTT. As protein: CASSLGSGASTDTQYF.